What follows is one T cell receptor (beta chain) and its context. Resolution of symptoms, clearance, or two negative PCRs was present in recovered Cohort 3 donors. The repertoire was sequenced with immunoSEQ multiplex PCR; TCRdb's copy has only in-frame clones and lacks some. The profile shows under 350,000 clones, around 86% of them singletons. The sample originates from a study of blood T cell repertoires in COVID-19. Turning to the study itself: Italy, Spain and the United States were the sources of the convalescent and acute COVID-19 samples.

This CDR3 is 14 amino acids long. V lost 4 bases and J lost 1, with 10 bases in between. Per germline, CDR1 MGHRA and CDR2 YSYEKL. This TCR derives from a man aged 25-45 years who had recovered from COVID-19. This chain joins TRBV4-1 and TRBJ1-1; D is possibly TRBD1 (5 bases). Sequencing was carried out using PBMCs or T cells enriched from blood (not recorded which). The CDR3 sequence is CASSLVTGNTEAFF. DNA of the CDR3: TGCGCCAGCAGCCTGGTCACAGGGAACACTGAAGCTTTCTTT.